The 12 T cell receptor beta chains in this list originate from one sample, sequenced in a study of blood T cell repertoires in COVID-19. Sequenced by immunoSEQ multiplex PCR; TCRdb stores in-frame clones only, minus some. The sample contains more than 200,000 clones, around 86% of which appear only once. The sample taken for sequencing was PBMCs or T cells enriched from blood (not recorded which). The receptors come from a man aged 25 to 40 in a cohort exposed to, infected with or recovered from COVID-19 (not recorded which).

The V gene is TRBV11-1, the J gene TRBJ1-6; weak D call: TRBD1 (5 bases). The germline V and J ends were trimmed by 5 bases and 6 bases, with 14 bases remaining between them. CDR3 length equals 15 residues. Germline CDR1 SGHAT, CDR2 FQDESV (reference sequence). CDR3 coding DNA: TGTGCCAGCAGCCTCCTCGACAGTACTAATTCACCCCTCCACTTT. Translated, it gives CASSLLDSTNSPLHF.

The chain uses TRBV13 and TRBJ2-1, with 10 bases aligning to TRBD1. Germline CDR1 and CDR2: PRHDT and FYEKMQ (reference sequence). The CDR3 sequence is 16 residues long. V trimming: 4 bases; J trimming: 0 bases; junction bases outside the gene matches: 3. This CDR3 is CASSWTGGSSYNEQFF. In DNA form, the CDR3 reads TGTGCCAGCAGCTGGACAGGGGGGAGCTCCTACAATGAGCAGTTCTTC.

The chain links TRBV6-5 to TRBJ2-5, with D perhaps TRBD1 (6 bases). From germline, CDR1 is MNHEY and CDR2 SVGAGI. V lost 4 bases to trimming and J lost 4 bases, with 7 bases between them. The CDR3 is made up of 12 amino acids. The CDR3 protein is CASSSDRETQYF. The DNA for the CDR3 is TGTGCCAGCAGTTCGGACAGAGAGACCCAGTACTTC.

This sequence joins TRBV2 and TRBJ2-7; 10 bases match TRBD2. Germline V lookup: CDR1 SNHLY, CDR2 FYNNEI. There are 15 residues in the CDR3. V shed 6 bases, J shed 5 bases, and the junction held 10 bases outside the gene matches. As DNA, the CDR3 is TGTGCCAGCAGCCCCGCGATAGCGGGGGGCCACGAGCAGTACTTC. Amino acid sequence: CASSPAIAGGHEQYF.

This clone was seen once. The rearrangement links TRBV29-1 to TRBJ2-2; 10 nucleotides match TRBD1. J gave up 5 bases and V 4 bases, and 10 bases lay outside the gene matches. Germline V gene lookup returns CDR1 SQVTM and CDR2 ANQGSEA. The CDR3 has 16 residues. CDR3 residues: CSVGGGQGRRTGELFF. As DNA, the CDR3 is TGCAGCGTTGGCGGGGGACAGGGGAGAAGGACCGGGGAGCTGTTTTTT.

This sequence joins TRBV5-1 and TRBJ2-5; weak D call: TRBD1 (6 bases). V lost 1 base, J lost 5 bases, and 15 bases lay in between. Germline V gives CDR1 SGHRS, CDR2 YFSETQ. This CDR3 is built from 15 residues. CDR3 region: CASSLYTNRVETQYF. CDR3 in DNA: TGCGCCAGCAGCTTGTACACGAACAGGGTGGAGACCCAGTACTTC.

This chain joins TRBV9 and TRBJ1-1, with a tentative D call TRBD1 (5 bases). CDR3 length equals 14 residues. Germline lookup yields CDR1 SGDLS and CDR2 YYNGEE. Deletions cut 0 bases from V and 4 bases from J, with 10 bases between. This CDR3 is CASSVVGAGTEAFF. In nucleotides, the CDR3 is TGTGCCAGCAGCGTAGTTGGGGCAGGCACTGAAGCTTTCTTT.

The chain recombines TRBV27 with TRBJ1-2; possibly TRBD1 for D (6 bases). CDR3 size: 15 residues. V dropped 7 bases and J dropped 1 base, with 16 bases sitting between them. Germline values: CDR1 MNHEY, CDR2 SMNVEV (reference sequence). CDR3 residues: CASTVTGFGNYGYTF. DNA of the CDR3: TGTGCCAGCACCGTAACAGGGTTCGGTAACTATGGCTACACCTTC.

The rearrangement links TRBV2 to TRBJ1-3, with a weak D call TRBD1 (6 bases). Trimming cost V 5 bases and J 4 bases, with 12 bases left between them. This CDR3 spans 14 amino acids. Germline lookup yields CDR1 SNHLY and CDR2 FYNNEI. This CDR3 is CASSYPGVGNTIYF. CDR3 bases: TGTGCCAGCAGTTACCCAGGGGTCGGAAACACCATATATTTT.

This rearrangement joins TRBV27 to TRBJ2-4; 8 nucleotides line up with TRBD1. Germline V lookup: CDR1 MNHEY, CDR2 SMNVEV (reference sequence). This CDR3 region has 17 residues. J lost 0 bases, V lost 3 bases, and 7 bases had no gene match. The CDR3, as DNA: TGTGCCAGCAGTTTTGGTGGTCAGGGGGCAGCCAAAAACATTCAGTACTTC. Translation: CASSFGGQGAAKNIQYF.

The chain is built from TRBV27 and TRBJ1-4, with D perhaps TRBD1 (5 bases). V shed 4 bases and J shed 8 bases, with 14 bases lying between them. The CDR3 spans 14 residues. CDR1 and CDR2 (germline): MNHEY, SMNVEV (reference sequence). In DNA form, the CDR3 reads TGTGCCAGCAGTTCGGCAGGGAAAAGGGAAAAACTGTTTTTT. This gives the protein CASSSAGKREKLFF.

The chain has TRBV9 and TRBJ2-1, with a weak D call TRBD2 (5 bases). The length of the CDR3 is 14 residues. Germline V gives CDR1 SGDLS, CDR2 YYNGEE. V lost 3 bases and J 0 bases, leaving 7 bases between the germline ends. The CDR3 spells CASSAGNSYNEQFF. CDR3 nucleotide sequence: TGTGCCAGCAGCGCGGGGAACTCCTACAATGAGCAGTTCTTC.